This paragraph covers one T cell receptor beta chain sequence. The source of the sample is a study of blood T cell repertoires in COVID-19. On the study more broadly: Acute and convalescent COVID-19 specimens originated in the United States, Italy and Spain. Sources were T cells, B-cell-depleted T cells, or PBMCs; the material itself was cDNA or gDNA.

Per the original methods: Using reference gene primer amplification, nucleated cell counts were estimated. Produced via immunoSEQ multiplex PCR; TCRdb's table is partial and in-frame only. V, J and clone size are taken as reported in that table, and D and trimming were inferred from the DNA itself. The data show under 100,000 clones, with approximately 87% seen just once and under 1.2% held by the top ten. This CDR3 region has 13 residues. V was pared by 1 base and J by 3 bases, with 7 bases between. The V call is TRBV12-3 or TRBV12-4, the J call TRBJ2-7, with a tentative D call TRBD1 (5 bases). The clonotype originates from a human donor in a cohort sampled during active COVID-19. Input material: peripheral blood. This chain's CDR3 is CASSLERGYEQYF. CDR3 sequence (DNA): TGTGCCAGCAGTTTAGAAAGGGGCTACGAGCAGTACTTC.